These 5 T cell receptor beta chains were all obtained from the same sample, sequenced in a study of shared clonotypes between healthy human individuals. Terminally differentiated effector memory CD45RA+ cells were left out of the naive CD8 fraction, which was CD45RO-negative and positively selected for CCR7. TCRdb's copy holds only in-frame clones and misses some; the assay was immunoSEQ multiplex PCR. The data hold some 630,000 clones, with roughly 95% observed a single time. Input material: naive CD8+ T cells sorted from blood. The receptor set was obtained from a woman aged 30 to 39 in good health.

V and J are TRBV28 and TRBJ1-2; tentative D call: TRBD1 (5 bases). Trimming pared 2 bases from V and 7 bases from J, leaving 17 bases between. This CDR3 spans 15 amino acids. CDR1 is MDHEN, CDR2 SYDVKM, per germline. CDR3 residues: CASSLPLGGMGGYTF. For the CDR3, the DNA is TGTGCCAGCAGTTTACCTCTGGGGGGTATGGGTGGCTACACCTTC.

The rearrangement links TRBV28 to TRBJ1-2, with D possibly TRBD1 on 6 matching bases. Germline V gives CDR1 MDHEN, CDR2 SYDVKM. V was shortened by 7 bases and J by 5 bases, with 8 bases between the two germline ends. The CDR3 runs 11 residues. The CDR3 region is CASTQGYGYTF. Here the CDR3 DNA reads TGTGCCAGCACCCAGGGGTATGGCTACACCTTC.

J is TRBJ2-1 and V is TRBV28, with 8 positions matching TRBD2. The junction had 4 bases not matched to a gene; V was cut back by 7 bases and J by 5 bases. The germline V gene encodes CDR1 MDHEN and CDR2 SYDVKM. This CDR3 comprises 13 residues. The CDR3 region has the DNA TGTGCCAGCAATCAAGCGGGAGACAATGAGCAGTTCTTC. Protein sequence: CASNQAGDNEQFF.

The chain couples TRBV28 to TRBJ2-2; D is uncertain. V shed 4 bases and J shed 6 bases, with 9 bases lying between them. There are 13 residues in the CDR3. In germline, CDR1 is MDHEN, CDR2 SYDVKM. CDR3 amino acids: CASSSASPGELFF. In nucleotides, the CDR3 is TGTGCCAGCAGTTCGGCCAGTCCCGGGGAGCTGTTTTTT.

The chain uses TRBV11-3 and TRBJ2-1; no reliable D call. Germline V lookup: CDR1 SGHNT, CDR2 YENEEA. The CDR3 extends over 18 amino acids. The V gene lost 5 bases and the J gene lost 0 bases, with 20 bases spanning the gap. The CDR3 DNA reads TGTGCCAGCAGCCCGTCGGACGCTTCCATAAGCTCCTACAATGAGCAGTTCTTC. Translating gives CASSPSDASISSYNEQFF.